This T cell receptor (beta chain) was sequenced for a study of neurological immune-mediated disorders. The unsorted libraries originated from 2 million PBMCs that had been stored at -80 C. Looked up from germline, CDR1 is SGHRS and CDR2 is YFSETQ. The CDR3 contains 16 residues. V gave up 5 bases and J gave up 2 bases; unmatched junction bases: 11. From the 5' RACE reads, TCRdb called clonotypes with MiXCR, one entry per CDR3 protein. The sample holds around 40,000 distinct CDR3 sequences, approximately 11% seen once. V gene TRBV5-1 combines with J gene TRBJ1-2; 8 nucleotides agree with TRBD1. The specimen was PBMCs. The receptor was derived from a female donor in good health. The CDR3 DNA reads as TGCGCCAGCAGACAAACCGGGACAGGCTTAAACTATGGCTACACCTTC. Protein product: CASRQTGTGLNYGYTF.